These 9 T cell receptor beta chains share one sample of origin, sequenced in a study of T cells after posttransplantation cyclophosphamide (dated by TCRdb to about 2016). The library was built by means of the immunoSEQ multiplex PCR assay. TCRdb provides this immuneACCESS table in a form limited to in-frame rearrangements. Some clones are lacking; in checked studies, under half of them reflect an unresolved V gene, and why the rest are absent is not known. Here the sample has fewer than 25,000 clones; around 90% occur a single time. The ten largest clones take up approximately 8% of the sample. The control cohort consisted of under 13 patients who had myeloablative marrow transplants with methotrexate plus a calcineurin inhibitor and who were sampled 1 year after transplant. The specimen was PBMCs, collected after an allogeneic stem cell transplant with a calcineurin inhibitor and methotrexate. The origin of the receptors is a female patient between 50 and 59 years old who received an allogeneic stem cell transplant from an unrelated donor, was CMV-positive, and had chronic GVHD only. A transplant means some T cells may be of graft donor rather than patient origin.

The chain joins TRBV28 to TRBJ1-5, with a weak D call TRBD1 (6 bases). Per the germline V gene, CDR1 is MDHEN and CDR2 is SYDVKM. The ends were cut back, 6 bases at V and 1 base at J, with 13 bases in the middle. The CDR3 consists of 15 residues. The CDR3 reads CASSTTGKSNQPQHF. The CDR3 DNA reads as TGTGCCAGCAGCACTACAGGGAAGAGCAATCAGCCCCAGCATTTT.

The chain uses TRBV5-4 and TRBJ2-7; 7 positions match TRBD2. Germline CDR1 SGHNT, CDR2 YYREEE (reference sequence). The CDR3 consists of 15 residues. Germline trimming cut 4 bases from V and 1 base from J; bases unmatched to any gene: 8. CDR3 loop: CASSPRRAGSYEQYF. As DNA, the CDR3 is TGTGCCAGCAGCCCTCGGAGAGCGGGGTCCTACGAGCAGTACTTC.

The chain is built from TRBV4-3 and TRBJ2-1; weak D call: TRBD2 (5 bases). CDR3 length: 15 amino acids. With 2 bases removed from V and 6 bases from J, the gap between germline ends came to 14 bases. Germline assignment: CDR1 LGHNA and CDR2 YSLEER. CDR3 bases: TGCGCCAGCAGCCAAAAGGTCGGAACTAGCAATGAGCAGTTCTTC. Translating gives CASSQKVGTSNEQFF.

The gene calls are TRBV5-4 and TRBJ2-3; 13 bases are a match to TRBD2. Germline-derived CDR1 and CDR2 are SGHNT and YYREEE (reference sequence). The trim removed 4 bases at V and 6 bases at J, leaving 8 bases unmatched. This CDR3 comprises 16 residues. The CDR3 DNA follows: TGTGCCAGCAGCCCCACACTAGCGGGAGGGCCCGATACGCAGTATTTT. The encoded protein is CASSPTLAGGPDTQYF.

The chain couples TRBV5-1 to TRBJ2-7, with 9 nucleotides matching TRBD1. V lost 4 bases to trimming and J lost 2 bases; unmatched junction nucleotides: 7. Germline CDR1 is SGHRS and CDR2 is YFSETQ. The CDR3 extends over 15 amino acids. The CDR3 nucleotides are TGCGCCAGCAGCAGGGGGGGGACAGGGACCTACGAGCAGTACTTC. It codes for CASSRGGTGTYEQYF.

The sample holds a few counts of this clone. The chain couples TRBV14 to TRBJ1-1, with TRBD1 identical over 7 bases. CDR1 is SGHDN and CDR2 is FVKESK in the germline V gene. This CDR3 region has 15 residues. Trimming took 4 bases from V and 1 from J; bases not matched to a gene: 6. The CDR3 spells CASSPLWTGNTEAFF. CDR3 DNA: TGTGCCAGCAGCCCGCTTTGGACAGGGAACACTGAAGCTTTCTTT.

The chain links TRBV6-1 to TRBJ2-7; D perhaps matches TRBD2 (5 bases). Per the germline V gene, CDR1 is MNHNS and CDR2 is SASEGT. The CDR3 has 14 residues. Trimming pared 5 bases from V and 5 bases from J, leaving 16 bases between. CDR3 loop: CASSPSGLGNEQYF. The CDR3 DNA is TGTGCCAGCAGTCCCTCGGGCCTCGGGAACGAGCAGTACTTC.

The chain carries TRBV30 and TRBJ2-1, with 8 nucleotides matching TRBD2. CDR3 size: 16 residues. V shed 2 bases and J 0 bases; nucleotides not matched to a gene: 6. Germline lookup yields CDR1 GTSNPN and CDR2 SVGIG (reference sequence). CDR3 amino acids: CAWSWSSGNSYNEQFF. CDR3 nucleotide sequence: TGTGCCTGGAGTTGGAGTAGCGGGAACTCCTACAATGAGCAGTTCTTC.

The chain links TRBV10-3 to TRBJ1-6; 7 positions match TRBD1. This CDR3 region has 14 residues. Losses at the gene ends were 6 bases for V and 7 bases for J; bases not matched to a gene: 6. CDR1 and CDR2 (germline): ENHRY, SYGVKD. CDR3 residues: CAIRRQGENSPLHF. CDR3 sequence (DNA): TGTGCCATCAGGAGACAGGGCGAGAATTCACCCCTCCACTTT.